The 4 T cell receptor beta chains presented below share a single source sample, sequenced in a study of blood T cell repertoires in COVID-19. TCRdb keeps only in-frame clones here, not all; method: immunoSEQ multiplex PCR. The sample lists 200,000 to 250,000 clones; roughly 80% were seen once. The sequencing sample was made of peripheral blood. Receptors were obtained from a human donor in a cohort sampled during active COVID-19.

In this sample, this clone turned up once. CDR3 region: CASRFLRKPYEQYF. In DNA, the CDR3 is TGTGCCAGCAGGTTCCTCAGGAAACCCTACGAGCAGTACTTC. The chain has TRBV11-3 and TRBJ2-7; D gene ambiguous. The CDR3 spans 14 residues. The V gene lost 6 bases and the J gene lost 2 bases, with 14 bases spanning the gap. Germline V gene sequence: CDR1 SGHNT, CDR2 YENEEA.

The V gene is TRBV19, the J gene TRBJ1-5; 10 bases match TRBD1. After removal of 4 bases from V and 1 base from J, the junction contained 1 base not matched to a gene. Germline V gives CDR1 LNHDA, CDR2 SQIVND (reference sequence). The CDR3 runs 15 residues. The CDR3, as DNA: TGTGCCAGTAGTACGGACAGGGGGAGCAATCAGCCCCAGCATTTT. Translating it yields CASSTDRGSNQPQHF.

The chain combines TRBV7-8 with TRBJ1-5; D perhaps matches TRBD1 (5 bases). Trimming left V 2 bases short and J 1 base short, with 12 bases between. Per the germline V gene, CDR1 is SGHVS and CDR2 is FQNEAQ. This CDR3 comprises 16 residues. CDR3 coding DNA: TGTGCCAGCAGCTTACTAGCCGGGGGGAGCAATCAGCCCCAGCATTTT. Translating gives CASSLLAGGSNQPQHF.

V and J are TRBV6-5 and TRBJ2-7; D might be TRBD2 (6 bases). The ends were cut back, 8 bases at V and 2 bases at J, with 13 bases in the middle. The CDR3 loop spans 13 amino acids. In germline, CDR1 is MNHEY, CDR2 SVGAGI. The CDR3 reads CASRAGPTYEQYF. For the CDR3, the DNA is TGTGCCAGCCGCGCGGGACCTACCTACGAGCAGTACTTC.